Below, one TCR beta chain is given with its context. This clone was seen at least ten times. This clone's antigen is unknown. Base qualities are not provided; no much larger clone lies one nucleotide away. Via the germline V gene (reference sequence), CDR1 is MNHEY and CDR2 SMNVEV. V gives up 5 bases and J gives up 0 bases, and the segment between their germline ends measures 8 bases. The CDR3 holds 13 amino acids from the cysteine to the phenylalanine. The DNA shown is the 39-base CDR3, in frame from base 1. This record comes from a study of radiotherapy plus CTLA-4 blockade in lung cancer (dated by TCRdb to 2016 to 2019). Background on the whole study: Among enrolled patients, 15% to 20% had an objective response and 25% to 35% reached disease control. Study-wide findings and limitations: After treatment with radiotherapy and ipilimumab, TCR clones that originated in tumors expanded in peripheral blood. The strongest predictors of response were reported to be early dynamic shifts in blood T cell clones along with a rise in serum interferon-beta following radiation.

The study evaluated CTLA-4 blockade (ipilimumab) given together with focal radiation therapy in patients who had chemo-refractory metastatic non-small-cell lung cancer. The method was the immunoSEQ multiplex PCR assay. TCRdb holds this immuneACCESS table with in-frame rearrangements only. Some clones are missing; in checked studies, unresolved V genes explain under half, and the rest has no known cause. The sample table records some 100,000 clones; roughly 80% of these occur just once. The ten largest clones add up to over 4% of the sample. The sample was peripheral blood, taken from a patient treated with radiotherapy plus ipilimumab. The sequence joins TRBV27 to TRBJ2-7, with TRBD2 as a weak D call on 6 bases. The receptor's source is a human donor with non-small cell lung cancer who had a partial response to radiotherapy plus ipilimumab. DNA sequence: TGTGCCAGCAGTAGGAGGGACTCCTACGAGCAGTACTTC. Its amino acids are CASSRRDSYEQYF.